This TCR beta chain was obtained from a study of cytomegalovirus exposure and HLA in healthy donors. Regarding the study as a whole: A later analysis found first-cohort TCR clusters tended to co-occur in the 90 to 150 validation repertoires.

Concerning this clone itself: The antigen remains undetermined.

V lost 2 bases and J lost 4; bases outside the gene matches: 5. This CDR3 is 15 amino acids long. Germline V lookup: CDR1 SGHRS, CDR2 YFSETQ. Generated by immunoSEQ multiplex PCR, the TCRdb table keeps only in-frame clones and is missing some. The repertoire includes some 150,000 clones, roughly 89% of them detected once, and roughly 1.4% sits in the top ten. J is TRBJ1-5 and V is TRBV5-1; 8 positions match TRBD1. The TCR comes from a woman between 25 and 40 years old in good health and CMV-seronegative. The sequencing input was PBMCs. CDR3 residues: CASSLGQGQNQPQHF. The CDR3 region has the DNA TGCGCCAGCAGCTTAGGACAGGGCCAAAATCAGCCCCAGCATTTT. The full variable domain, with the rest looked up from reference TRBV5-1 and TRBJ1-5, is KAGVTQTPRYLIKTRGQQVTLSCSPISGHRSVSWYQQTPGQGLQFLFEYFSETQRNKGNFPGRFSGRQFSNSRSEMNVSTLELGDSALYLCASSLGQGQNQPQHFGDGTRLSIL.